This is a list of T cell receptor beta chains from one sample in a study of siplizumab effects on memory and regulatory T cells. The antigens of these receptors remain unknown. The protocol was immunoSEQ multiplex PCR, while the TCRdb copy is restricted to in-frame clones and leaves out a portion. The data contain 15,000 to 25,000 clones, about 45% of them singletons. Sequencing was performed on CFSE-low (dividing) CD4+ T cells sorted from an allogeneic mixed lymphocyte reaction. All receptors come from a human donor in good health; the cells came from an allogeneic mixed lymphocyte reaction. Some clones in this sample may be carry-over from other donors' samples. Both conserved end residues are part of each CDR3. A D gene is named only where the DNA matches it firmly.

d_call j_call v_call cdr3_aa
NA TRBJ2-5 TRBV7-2 CASSLGGLARVETQYF
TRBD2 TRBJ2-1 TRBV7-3 CASSLWGLAGVDEQFF
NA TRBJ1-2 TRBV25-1 CASSEFRFEGYTF
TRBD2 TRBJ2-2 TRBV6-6 CASSFRLAAAGELFF
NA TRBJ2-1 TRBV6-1 CASSEWVEQFF
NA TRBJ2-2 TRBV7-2 CASRDSLLGELFF
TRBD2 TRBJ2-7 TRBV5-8 CASSLDPAGGPYEQYF
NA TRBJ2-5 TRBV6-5 CASSYGAGGKTQYF
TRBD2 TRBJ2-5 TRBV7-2 CASSFRTSGGTTGTQYF
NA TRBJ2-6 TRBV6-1 CASSALWGGVSSGANVLTF
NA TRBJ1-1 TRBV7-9 CASSSPTGPRTEAFF
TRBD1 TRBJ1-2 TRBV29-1 CSVLSTGDGYTF
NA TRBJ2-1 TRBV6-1 CASSYLNKQFF
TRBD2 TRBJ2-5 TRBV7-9 CASSLAGGNRRETQYF
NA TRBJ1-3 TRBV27 CASRETATYSGNTIYF
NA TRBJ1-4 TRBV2 CASSGRKEKLFF
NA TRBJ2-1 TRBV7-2 CASSLVRVGFHEQFF
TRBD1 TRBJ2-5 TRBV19 CASGDRGIQETQYF
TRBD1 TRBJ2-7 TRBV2 CASSAGQGFEQYF
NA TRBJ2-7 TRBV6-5 CASSYWGSVNNEQYF
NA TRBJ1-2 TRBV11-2 CASSSQGIRGYTF
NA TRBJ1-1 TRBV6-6 CASSLSGGMNTEAFF
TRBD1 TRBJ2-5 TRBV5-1 CASSLLGQGAGETQYF
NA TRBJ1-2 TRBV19 CASSIGTGYTF
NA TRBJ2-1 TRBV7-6 CASSLPGGPLDEQFF
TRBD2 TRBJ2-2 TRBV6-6 CASRPPSGGAGELFF
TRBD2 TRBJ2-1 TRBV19 CASRNSGRGLSSYNEQFF
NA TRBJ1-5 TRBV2 CASSLGGLSNQPQHF
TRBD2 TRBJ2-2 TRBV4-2 CASSLRGVGELFF
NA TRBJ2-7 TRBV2 CASAWAVSYEQYF
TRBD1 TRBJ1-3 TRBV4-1 CASSQVGQERSGNTIYF
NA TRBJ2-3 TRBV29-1 CSVGVLDTQYF
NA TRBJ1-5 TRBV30 CAWSENSNQPQHF
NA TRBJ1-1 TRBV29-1 CSVLRLGNTEAFF
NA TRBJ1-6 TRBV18 CASSELRGGSPLHF
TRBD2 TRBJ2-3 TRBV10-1 CASSESRASGSITDTQYF
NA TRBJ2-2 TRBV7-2 CASSSRYGFNTGELFF
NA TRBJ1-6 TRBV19 CASSTFNSPLHF
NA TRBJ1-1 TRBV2 CASSGARVKGTEAFF
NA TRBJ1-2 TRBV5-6 CASSLAGTNYGYTF
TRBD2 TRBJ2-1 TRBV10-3 CAISGSLAGRSQFF
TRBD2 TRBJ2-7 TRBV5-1 CASSLLGGGGSSYEQYF
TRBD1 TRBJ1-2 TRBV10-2 CASSGTGGAYGYTF
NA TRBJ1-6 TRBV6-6 CASSRPVSPLHF
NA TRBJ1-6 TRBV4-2 CASSQETGTSPLHF
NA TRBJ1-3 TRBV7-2 CASSLVSRQSGNTIYF
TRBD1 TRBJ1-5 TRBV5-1 CASSLLGAGGQPQHF
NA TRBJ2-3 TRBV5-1 CASSPGDLGTDTQYF
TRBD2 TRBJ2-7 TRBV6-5 CATSRVLASTYEQYF
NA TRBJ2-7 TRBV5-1 CASSLALGQRVDEQYF
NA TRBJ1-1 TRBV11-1 CASSTRAPNTEAFF
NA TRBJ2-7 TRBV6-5 CASSRGTFYEQYF
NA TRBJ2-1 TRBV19 CASSILRVGIDNEQFF
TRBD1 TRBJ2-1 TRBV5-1 CASRPGQGWYNEQFF
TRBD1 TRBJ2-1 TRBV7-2 CASSRDRGYWNEQFF
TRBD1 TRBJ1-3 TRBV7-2 CASSPQGHGNTIYF
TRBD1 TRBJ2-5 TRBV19 CASTTRGTGQGKETQYF